The clone carrying this T cell receptor beta chain was observed once. Its target is not known. Only in-frame clones appear in the TCRdb table, and some are missing; sequencing was by immunoSEQ multiplex PCR. This table has 30,000 to 45,000 clones, 74% appearing once. CDR3 size: 16 residues. Unmatched junction bases numbered 8, after V lost 5 bases and J lost 4 bases. From germline, CDR1 is SEHNR and CDR2 FQNEAQ (reference sequence). The source of the sample is a study of OX40 agonist ivuxolimab in advanced cancers. Study as a whole: Males comprised around 80% of the group, whose mean age was roughly 60 years (range roughly 20 to 90).

Study-level findings and limits: The expanded peripheral T cells' antigen specificity was not determined. The average count of expanded clones was higher among CD8+ T cells than among CD4+. Clonal expansion was seen in CD4+ and CD8+ blood T cells by week 6 at 0.1 to 3.0 mg/kg.

The chain combines TRBV7-9 with TRBJ2-2; TRBD1 matches at 9 bases. The source of this sequence is an adult with an advanced solid tumor such as melanoma, head and neck, liver or kidney cancer. The sample here was CD4+ or CD8+ T cells sorted from blood, taken in a trial of the OX40 agonist ivuxolimab. CDR3 loop: CASSDGQGRVTGELFF. In DNA, the CDR3 is TGTGCCAGCAGCGACGGACAGGGGAGGGTCACCGGGGAGCTGTTTTTT.